Listed here is a single T cell receptor beta chain. Its antigen is not known. The record originates from a study of T-cell memory formation after mild COVID-19. Barcoded TCR alpha and TCR beta cDNA libraries with UMIs came from 5'RACE using constant-segment primers. TCRdb re-called the 5' RACE reads with MiXCR, one entry per CDR3 protein. This sample has under 450,000 distinct CDR3 sequences, with approximately 15% found just once. Study conclusions and caveats: Clonal second-wave expansions that peaked on day 37 had unconfirmed SARS-CoV-2 specificity. Clones shrinking between day 15 and 85 showed a balanced CD4/CD8 split, and those that grew later tilted toward CD4+. Mainly in CM and EM were contracting CD4+ clones; CD8+ were in EMRA.

This CDR3 comprises 14 residues. Germline-derived CDR1 and CDR2 are SNHLY and FYNNEI. V was shortened by 8 bases and J by 0 bases, with 8 bases between the two germline ends. Sequencing input: PBMCs or a T cell subset sorted from them (not recorded which). The sequence derives from a man younger than 35 who had mild COVID-19 (a few samples of this study predate the infection). Cell type and time point are not known. V usage is TRBV2 and J usage is TRBJ2-6; D is unresolved. DNA of the CDR3: TGTGCCAGCGTGGGCCTCTCTGGGGCCAACGTCCTGACTTTC. This encodes CASVGLSGANVLTF.